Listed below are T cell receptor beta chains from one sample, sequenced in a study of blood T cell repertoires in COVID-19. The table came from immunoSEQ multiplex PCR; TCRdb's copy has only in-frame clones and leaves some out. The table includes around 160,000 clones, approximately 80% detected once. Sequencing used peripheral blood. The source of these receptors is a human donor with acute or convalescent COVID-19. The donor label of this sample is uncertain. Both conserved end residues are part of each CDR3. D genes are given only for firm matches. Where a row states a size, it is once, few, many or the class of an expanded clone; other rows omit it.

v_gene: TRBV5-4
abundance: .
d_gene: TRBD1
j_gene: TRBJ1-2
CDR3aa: CASSLLAGGKGYTF
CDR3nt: TGTGCCAGCAGCTTGTTGGCAGGGGGTAAGGGCTACACCTTC

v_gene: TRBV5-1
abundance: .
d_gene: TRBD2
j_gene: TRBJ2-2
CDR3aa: CASSLQAGVDTGELFF
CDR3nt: TGCGCCAGCAGCTTGCAAGCGGGGGTGGACACCGGGGAGCTGTTTTTT

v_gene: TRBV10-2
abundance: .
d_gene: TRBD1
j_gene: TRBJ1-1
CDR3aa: CASSESARGDTEAFF
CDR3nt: TGCGCCAGCAGTGAGTCAGCCAGGGGGGACACTGAAGCTTTCTTT

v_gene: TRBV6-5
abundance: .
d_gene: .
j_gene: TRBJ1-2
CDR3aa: CASSYSSPLEYTF
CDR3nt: TGTGCCAGCAGTTACTCGAGCCCCCTCGAATACACCTTC

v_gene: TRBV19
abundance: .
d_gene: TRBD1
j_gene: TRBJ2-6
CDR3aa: CATRTGGLGGANVLTF
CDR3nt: TGTGCCACCCGGACAGGGGGTCTGGGAGGGGCCAACGTCCTGACTTTC

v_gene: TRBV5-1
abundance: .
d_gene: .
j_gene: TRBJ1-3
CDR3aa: CASSPSWRTDSGNTIYF
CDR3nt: TGCGCCAGCAGCCCCTCTTGGAGAACCGATTCTGGAAACACCATATATTTT

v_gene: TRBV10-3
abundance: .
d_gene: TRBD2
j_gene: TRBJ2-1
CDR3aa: CAISFTSGEQFF
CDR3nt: TGTGCCATCAGCTTCACTAGCGGCGAGCAGTTCTTC

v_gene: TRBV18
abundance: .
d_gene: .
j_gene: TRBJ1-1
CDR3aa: CASSQQRGADEAFF
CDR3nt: TGTGCCAGCTCACAACAGCGCGGGGCGGATGAAGCTTTCTTT

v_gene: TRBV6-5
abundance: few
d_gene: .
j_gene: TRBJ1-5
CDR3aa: CASSLTQGESNQPQHF
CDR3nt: TGTGCCAGCAGTTTAACACAGGGTGAGAGCAATCAGCCCCAGCATTTT

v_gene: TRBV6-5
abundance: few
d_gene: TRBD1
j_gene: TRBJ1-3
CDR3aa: CASSPQGAGNTIYF
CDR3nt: TGTGCCAGCAGTCCCCAGGGGGCTGGAAACACCATATATTTT

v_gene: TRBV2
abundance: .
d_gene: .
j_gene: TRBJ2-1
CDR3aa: CASNPDGAYNEQFF
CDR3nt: TGTGCCAGCAACCCCGACGGAGCCTACAATGAGCAGTTCTTC

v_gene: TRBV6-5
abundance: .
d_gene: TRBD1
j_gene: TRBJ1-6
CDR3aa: CASRDRVGSPLHF
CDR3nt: TGTGCCAGCAGAGACAGGGTCGGGTCACCCCTCCACTTT

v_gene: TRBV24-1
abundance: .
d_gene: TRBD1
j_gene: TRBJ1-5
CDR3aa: CATRQGASQPQHF
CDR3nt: TGTGCCACCAGACAGGGGGCTAGTCAGCCCCAGCATTTT

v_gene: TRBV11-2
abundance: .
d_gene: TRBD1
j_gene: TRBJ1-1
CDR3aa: CASSLDLTGRAFF
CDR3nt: TGTGCCAGCAGCTTAGATCTGACAGGGAGGGCTTTCTTT

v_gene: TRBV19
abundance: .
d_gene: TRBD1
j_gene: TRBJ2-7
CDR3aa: CASSRGTAHYEQYF
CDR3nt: TGTGCCAGTAGTCGAGGGACAGCCCACTACGAGCAGTACTTC

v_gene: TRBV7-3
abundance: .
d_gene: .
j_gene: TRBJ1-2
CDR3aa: CASSSSGTGTSGYTF
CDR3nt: TGTGCCAGCAGCTCCTCCGGGACCGGGACAAGTGGCTACACCTTC

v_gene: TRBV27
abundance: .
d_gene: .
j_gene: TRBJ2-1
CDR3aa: CASSIRDNSYNEQFF
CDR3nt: TGTGCCAGCAGTATTCGGGACAATTCCTACAATGAGCAGTTCTTC

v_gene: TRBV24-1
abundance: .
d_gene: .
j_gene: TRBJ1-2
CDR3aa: CATSQTGYGYTF
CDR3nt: TGTGCCACCAGTCAAACGGGCTATGGCTACACCTTC

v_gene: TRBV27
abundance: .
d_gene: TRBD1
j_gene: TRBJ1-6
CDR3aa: CASSLRQGDSPLHF
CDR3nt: TGTGCCAGCAGTTTAAGACAGGGGGATTCACCCCTCCACTTT

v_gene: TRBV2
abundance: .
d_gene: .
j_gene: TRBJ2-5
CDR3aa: CASKPRREETQYF
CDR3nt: TGTGCCAGCAAACCTCGGAGGGAAGAGACCCAGTACTTC

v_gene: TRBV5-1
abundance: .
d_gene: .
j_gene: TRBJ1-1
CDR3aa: CASSLGANTEAFF
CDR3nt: TGCGCCAGCAGCTTGGGAGCGAACACTGAAGCTTTCTTT

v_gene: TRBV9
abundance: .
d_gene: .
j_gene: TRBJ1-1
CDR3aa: CASSHQGMGTEAFF
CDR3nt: TGTGCCAGCAGCCACCAGGGGATGGGGACTGAAGCTTTCTTT

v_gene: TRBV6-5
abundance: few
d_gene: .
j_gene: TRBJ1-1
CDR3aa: CASTPWASDTEAFF
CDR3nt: TGTGCCAGCACCCCCTGGGCATCTGACACTGAAGCTTTCTTT

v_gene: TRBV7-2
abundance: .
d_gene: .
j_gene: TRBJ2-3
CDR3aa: CASILSRGVTDTQYF
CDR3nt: TGTGCCAGCATTCTTTCGCGGGGTGTTACAGATACGCAGTATTTT

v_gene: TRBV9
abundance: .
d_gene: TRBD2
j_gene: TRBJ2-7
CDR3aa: CASSVGLAGTYEQYF
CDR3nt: TGTGCCAGCAGCGTAGGACTAGCGGGGACCTACGAGCAGTACTTC

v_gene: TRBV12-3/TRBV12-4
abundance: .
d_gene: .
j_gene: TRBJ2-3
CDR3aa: CASSSGWGDTQYF
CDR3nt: TGTGCCAGCAGTTCGGGGTGGGGAGATACGCAGTATTTT

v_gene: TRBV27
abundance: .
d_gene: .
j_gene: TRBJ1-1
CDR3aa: CASSFRVESTEAFF
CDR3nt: TGTGCCAGCAGTTTCCGGGTCGAGAGCACTGAAGCTTTCTTT

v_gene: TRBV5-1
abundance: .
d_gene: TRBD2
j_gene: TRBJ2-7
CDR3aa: CASSLHRGDEQYF
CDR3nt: TGCGCCAGCAGCTTGCATCGGGGGGACGAGCAGTACTTC

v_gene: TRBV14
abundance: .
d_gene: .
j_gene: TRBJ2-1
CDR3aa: CASSQLPGAYNEQFF
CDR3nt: TGTGCCAGCAGCCAACTGCCAGGGGCCTACAATGAGCAGTTCTTC

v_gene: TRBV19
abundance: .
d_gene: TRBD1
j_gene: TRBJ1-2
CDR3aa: CASSNTGGFYGYTF
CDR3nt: TGTGCCAGTAGTAATACAGGGGGCTTCTATGGCTACACCTTC

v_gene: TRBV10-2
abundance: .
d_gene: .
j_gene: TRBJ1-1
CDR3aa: CASSELRITEAFF
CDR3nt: TGCGCCAGCAGTGAGTTGAGAATCACTGAAGCTTTCTTT

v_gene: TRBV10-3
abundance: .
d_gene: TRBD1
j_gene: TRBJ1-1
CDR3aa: CAISALTGGDEAFF
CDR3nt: TGTGCCATCAGCGCCTTGACAGGGGGCGATGAAGCTTTCTTT

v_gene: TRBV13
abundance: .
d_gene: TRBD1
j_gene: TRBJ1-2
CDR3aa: CASSLVQGVGYGYTF
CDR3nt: TGTGCCAGCAGCTTAGTCCAGGGGGTGGGCTATGGCTACACCTTC

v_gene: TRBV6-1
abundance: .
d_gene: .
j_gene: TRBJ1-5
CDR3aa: CASSDAGGRPQHF
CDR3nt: TGTGCCAGCAGTGATGCGGGGGGCCGGCCCCAGCATTTT

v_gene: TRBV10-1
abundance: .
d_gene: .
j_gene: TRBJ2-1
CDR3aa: CASSEMSSYNEQFF
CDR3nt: TGCGCCAGCAGTGAGATGAGCTCCTACAATGAGCAGTTCTTC

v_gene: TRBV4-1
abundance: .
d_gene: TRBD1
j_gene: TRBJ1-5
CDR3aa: CASSQEPGQGARQPQHF
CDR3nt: TGCGCCAGCAGCCAGGAGCCGGGACAGGGGGCTCGACAGCCCCAGCATTTT

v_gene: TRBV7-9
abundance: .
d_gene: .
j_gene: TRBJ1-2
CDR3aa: CASSSTTVNYGYTF
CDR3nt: TGTGCCAGCAGCTCCACGACAGTTAACTATGGCTACACCTTC

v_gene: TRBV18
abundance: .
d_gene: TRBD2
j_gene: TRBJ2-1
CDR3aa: CASSLGLDHNEQFF
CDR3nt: TGTGCCAGCTCTCTTGGACTAGATCACAATGAGCAGTTCTTC

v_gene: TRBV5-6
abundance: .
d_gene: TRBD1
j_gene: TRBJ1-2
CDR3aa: CASSQEDRGVSYGYTF
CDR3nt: TGTGCCAGCAGCCAGGAGGACAGGGGCGTTAGCTATGGCTACACCTTC

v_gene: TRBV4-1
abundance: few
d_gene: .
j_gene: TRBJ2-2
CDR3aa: CASSAGGTANTGELFF
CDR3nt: TGCGCCAGCAGCGCTGGCGGGACCGCGAACACCGGGGAGCTGTTTTTT

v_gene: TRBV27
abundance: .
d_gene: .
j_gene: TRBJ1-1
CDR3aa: CASSFLRGEAFF
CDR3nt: TGTGCCAGCAGTTTTTTAAGGGGTGAAGCTTTCTTT

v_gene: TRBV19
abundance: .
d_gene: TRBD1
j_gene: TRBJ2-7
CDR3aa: CASSPGTGPTEQYF
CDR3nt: TGTGCCAGTAGCCCCGGGACAGGGCCCACCGAGCAGTACTTC

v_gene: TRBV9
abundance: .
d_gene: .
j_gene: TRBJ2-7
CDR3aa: CASSSGGVYEQYF
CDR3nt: TGTGCCAGCAGCTCCGGAGGGGTGTACGAGCAGTACTTC

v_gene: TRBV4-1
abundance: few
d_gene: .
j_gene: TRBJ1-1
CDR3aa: CASSQDPTYTEAFF
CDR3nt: TGCGCCAGCAGCCAAGATCCGACATACACTGAAGCTTTCTTT

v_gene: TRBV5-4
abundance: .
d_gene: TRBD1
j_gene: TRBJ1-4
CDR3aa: CASSLTGDGGEKLFF
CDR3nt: TGTGCCAGCAGCCTGACAGGGGATGGAGGTGAAAAACTGTTTTTT

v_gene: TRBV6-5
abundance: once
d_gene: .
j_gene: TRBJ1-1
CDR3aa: CATMPEGRETEAFF
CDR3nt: TGTGCCACCATGCCCGAGGGGCGGGAGACTGAAGCTTTCTTT

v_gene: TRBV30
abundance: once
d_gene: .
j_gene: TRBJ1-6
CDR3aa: CAWSRGDAYNSPLHF
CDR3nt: TGTGCCTGGAGTCGGGGGGACGCCTATAATTCACCCCTCCACTTT

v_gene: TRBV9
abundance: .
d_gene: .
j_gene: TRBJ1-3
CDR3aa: CASSVGGYSGNTIYF
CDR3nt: TGTGCCAGCAGCGTAGGCGGATACTCTGGAAACACCATATATTTT